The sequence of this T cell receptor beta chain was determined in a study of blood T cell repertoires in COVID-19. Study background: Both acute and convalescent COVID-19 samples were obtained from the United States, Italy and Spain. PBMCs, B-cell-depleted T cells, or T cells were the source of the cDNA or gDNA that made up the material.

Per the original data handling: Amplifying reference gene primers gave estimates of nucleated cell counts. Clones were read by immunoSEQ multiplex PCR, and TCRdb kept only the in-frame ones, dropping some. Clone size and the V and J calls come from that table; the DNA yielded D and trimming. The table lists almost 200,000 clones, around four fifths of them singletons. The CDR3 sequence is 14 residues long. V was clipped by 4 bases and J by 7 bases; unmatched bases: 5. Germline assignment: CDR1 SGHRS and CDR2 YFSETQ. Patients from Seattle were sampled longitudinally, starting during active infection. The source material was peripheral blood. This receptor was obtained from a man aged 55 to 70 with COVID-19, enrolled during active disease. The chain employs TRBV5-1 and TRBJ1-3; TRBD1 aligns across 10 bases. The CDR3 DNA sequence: TGCGCCAGCAGCGAGGGACAGGGGTGGAACACCATATATTTT. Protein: CASSEGQGWNTIYF.